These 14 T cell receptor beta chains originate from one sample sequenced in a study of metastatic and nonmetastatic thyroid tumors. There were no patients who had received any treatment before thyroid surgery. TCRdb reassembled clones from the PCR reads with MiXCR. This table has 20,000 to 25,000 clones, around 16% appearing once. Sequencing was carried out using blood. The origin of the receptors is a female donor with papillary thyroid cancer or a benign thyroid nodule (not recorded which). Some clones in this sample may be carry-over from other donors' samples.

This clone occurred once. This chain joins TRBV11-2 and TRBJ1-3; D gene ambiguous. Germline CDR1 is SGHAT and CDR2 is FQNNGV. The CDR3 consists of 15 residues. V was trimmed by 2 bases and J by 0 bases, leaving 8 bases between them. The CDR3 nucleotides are TGTGCCAGCAGCTTAAACCTTCTCTCTGGAAACACCATATATTTT. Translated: CASSLNLLSGNTIYF.

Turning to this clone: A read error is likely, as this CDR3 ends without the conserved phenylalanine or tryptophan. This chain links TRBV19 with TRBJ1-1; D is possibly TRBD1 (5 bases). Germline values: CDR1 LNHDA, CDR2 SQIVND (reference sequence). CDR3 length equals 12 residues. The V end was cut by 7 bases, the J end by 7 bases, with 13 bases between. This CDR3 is CASKTADSEAFL. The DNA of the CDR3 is TGTGCCAGTAAGACAGCGGATAGTGAAGCTTTCCTT.

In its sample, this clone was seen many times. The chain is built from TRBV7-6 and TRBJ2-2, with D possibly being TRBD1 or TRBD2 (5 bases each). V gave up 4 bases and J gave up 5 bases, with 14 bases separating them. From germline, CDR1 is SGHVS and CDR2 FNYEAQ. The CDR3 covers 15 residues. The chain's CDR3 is CASSSSGTRTGELFF. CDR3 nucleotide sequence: TGTGCCAGCAGCTCATCAGGGACGCGAACCGGGGAGCTGTTTTTT.

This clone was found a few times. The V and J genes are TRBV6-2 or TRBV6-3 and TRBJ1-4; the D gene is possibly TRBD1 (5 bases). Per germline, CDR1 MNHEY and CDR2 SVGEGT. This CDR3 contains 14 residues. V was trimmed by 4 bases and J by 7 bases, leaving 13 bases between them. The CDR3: CASSSGGGSEKLFF. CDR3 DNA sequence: TGTGCCAGCAGTTCCGGGGGGGGTAGTGAAAAACTGTTTTTT.

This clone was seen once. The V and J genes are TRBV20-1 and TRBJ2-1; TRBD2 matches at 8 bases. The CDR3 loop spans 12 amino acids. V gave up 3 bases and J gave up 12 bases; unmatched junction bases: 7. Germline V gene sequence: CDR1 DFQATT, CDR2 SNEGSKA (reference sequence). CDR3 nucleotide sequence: TGCAGTGCTAGTCCGGCCGGGAGGGTGCAGTTCTTC. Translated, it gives CSASPAGRVQFF.

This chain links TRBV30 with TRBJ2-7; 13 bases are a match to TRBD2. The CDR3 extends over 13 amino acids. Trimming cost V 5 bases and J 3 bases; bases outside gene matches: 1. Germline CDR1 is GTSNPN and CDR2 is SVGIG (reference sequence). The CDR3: CAWGLAGDYEQYF. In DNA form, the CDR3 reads TGTGCCTGGGGACTAGCGGGAGACTACGAGCAGTACTTC.

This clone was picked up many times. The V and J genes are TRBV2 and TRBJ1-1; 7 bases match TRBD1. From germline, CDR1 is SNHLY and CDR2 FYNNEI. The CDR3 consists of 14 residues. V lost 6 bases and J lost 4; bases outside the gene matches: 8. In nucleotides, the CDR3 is TGTGCCAGCAGACGGACAGGAAGTAGCACTGAAGCTTTCTTT. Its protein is CASRRTGSSTEAFF.

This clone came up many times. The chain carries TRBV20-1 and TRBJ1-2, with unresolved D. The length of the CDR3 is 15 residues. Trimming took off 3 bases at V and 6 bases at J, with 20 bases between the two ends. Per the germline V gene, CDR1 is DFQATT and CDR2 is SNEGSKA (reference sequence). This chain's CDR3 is CSASLEVLGSNGYTF. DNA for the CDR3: TGCAGTGCTAGCCTCGAGGTGCTTGGGTCTAATGGCTACACCTTC.

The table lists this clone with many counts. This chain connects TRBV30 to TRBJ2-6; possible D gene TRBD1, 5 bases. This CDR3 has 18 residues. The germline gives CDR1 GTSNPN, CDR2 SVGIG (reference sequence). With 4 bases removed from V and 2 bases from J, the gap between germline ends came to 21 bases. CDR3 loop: CAWMRKGAAHAGANVLTF. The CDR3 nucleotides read TGTGCCTGGATGCGGAAAGGGGCAGCCCATGCTGGGGCCAACGTCCTGACTTTC.

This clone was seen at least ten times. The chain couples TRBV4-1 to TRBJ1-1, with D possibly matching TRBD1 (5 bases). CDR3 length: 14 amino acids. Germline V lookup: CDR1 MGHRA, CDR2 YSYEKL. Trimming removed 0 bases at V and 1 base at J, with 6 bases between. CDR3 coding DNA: TGCGCCAGCAGCCAAGAGGACACGAACACTGAAGCTTTCTTT. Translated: CASSQEDTNTEAFF.

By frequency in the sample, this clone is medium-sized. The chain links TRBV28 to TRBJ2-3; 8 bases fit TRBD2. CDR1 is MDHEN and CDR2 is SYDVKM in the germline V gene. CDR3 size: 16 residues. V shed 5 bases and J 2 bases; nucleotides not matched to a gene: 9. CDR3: CASSPLGRGVTDTQYF. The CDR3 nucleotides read TGTGCCAGCAGTCCACTAGGGCGGGGGGTCACAGATACGCAGTATTTT.

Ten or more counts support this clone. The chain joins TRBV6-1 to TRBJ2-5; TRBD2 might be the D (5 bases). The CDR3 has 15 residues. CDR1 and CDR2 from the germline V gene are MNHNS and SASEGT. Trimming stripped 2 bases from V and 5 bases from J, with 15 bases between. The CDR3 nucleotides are TGTGCCAGCAGTGAATCCGCGGGCAGTTATGAGACCCAGTACTTC. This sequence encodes CASSESAGSYETQYF.

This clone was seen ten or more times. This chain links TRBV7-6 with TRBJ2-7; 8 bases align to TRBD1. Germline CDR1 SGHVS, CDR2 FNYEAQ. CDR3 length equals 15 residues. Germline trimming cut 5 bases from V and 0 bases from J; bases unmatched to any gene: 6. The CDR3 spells CASSEGQGLSYEQYF. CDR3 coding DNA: TGTGCCAGCAGCGAAGGACAGGGTCTCTCCTACGAGCAGTACTTC.

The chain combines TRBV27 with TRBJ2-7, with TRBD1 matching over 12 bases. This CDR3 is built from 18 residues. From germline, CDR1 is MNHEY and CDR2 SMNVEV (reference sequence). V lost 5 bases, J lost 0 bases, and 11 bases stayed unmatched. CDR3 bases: TGTGCCAGCAGTCCCGGGACAGGGGGCCCAAATAGCTCCTACGAGCAGTACTTC. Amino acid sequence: CASSPGTGGPNSSYEQYF.